This TCR beta chain was sequenced in a study of cytomegalovirus exposure and HLA in healthy donors. This CDR3 region has 13 residues. CDR1 and CDR2 from the germline V gene are SNHLY and FYNNEI. A remark on this clone: Its antigen is still unknown.

This PCR relied on a set of 60 Vbeta primers and 13 Jbeta primers. Assay: immunoSEQ multiplex PCR; the TCRdb copy retains only in-frame clones and omits some. Seen here are 60,000 or so clones, 77% observed once, and the top ten hold about 2.3%. Findings and caveats of the study: For TCR beta chains, V- and J-gene trimming was later linked to a missense DCLRE1C variant. Exclusion applied to some V segments, including TRBV6-2 and TRBV6-3, as they were indistinguishable.

This receptor was taken from a female donor in good health and CMV-seronegative. Sequencing was done on a sample of PBMCs. This chain uses TRBV2 with TRBJ2-5, with D maybe TRBD1 (6 bases). The J call may not be correct, given that the DNA end is closer to TRBJ2-7. The CDR3 DNA is TGTGCCAGCAGTTCAACAGGGCGCTACGAGCAGTACTTC. It codes for CASSSTGRYEQYF.